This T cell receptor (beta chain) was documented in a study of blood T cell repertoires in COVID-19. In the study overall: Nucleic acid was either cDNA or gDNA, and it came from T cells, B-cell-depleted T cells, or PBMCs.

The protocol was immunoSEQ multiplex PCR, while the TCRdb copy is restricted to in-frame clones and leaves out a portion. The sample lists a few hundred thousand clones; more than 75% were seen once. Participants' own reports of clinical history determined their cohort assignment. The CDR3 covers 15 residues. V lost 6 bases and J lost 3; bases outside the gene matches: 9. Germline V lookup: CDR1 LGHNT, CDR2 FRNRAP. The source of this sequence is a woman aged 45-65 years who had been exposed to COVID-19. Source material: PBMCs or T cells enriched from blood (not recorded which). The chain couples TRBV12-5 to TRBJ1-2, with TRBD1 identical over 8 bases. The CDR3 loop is CASGGTGGGYYGYTF. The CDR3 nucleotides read TGTGCTAGTGGCGGTACAGGGGGAGGGTACTATGGCTACACCTTC.